A selection of T cell receptor beta chains follows, all from one sample in a study of T cell responses to AZD1222 COVID-19 vaccine. Profiling relied on immunoSEQ multiplex PCR, and the TCRdb table lists in-frame clones only, not all of them. The sample has over 100,000 clones; more than 85% are singletons. Sequenced here: peripheral blood, sampled on day 0 of AZD1222 vaccination. The source is an adult in good health. Each CDR3 is given with its conserved first and last residue. D genes are given only for firm matches. Expanded clones get a size class; other rows say once, few or many, or leave the size out.

j_call v_call clone_size d_call cdr3_nt cdr3_aa
TRBJ1-2 TRBV28 - - TGTGCCAGCAGTTTTCCAGGGGACTATGGCTACACCTTC CASSFPGDYGYTF
TRBJ2-7 TRBV24-1 once - TGTGCCACCAGAACTCTCTCGGGGGCCTCCTACGAGCAGTACTTC CATRTLSGASYEQYF
TRBJ1-5 TRBV28 - - TGTGCCAGCTGGTTATACGGTCAGCCCCAGCATTTT CASWLYGQPQHF
TRBJ2-1 TRBV9 few TRBD2 TGTGCCAGCAGCAAATCGGGAGGGGATGAGCAGTTCTTC CASSKSGGDEQFF
TRBJ2-5 TRBV27 once - TGTGCCAGCAGTTTATTAGGGGCGGAGACCCAGTACTTC CASSLLGAETQYF
TRBJ2-2 TRBV12-5 once - TGTGCTAGTGTCACGGACCGACCCGGGGCCGGGGAGCTGTTTTTT CASVTDRPGAGELFF
TRBJ2-7 TRBV5-1 - - TGCGCCAGCAGCTTTGCGTCCGATCAGCAAGTAGCCCCGGAAACCTACGAGCAGTACTTC CASSFASDQQVAPETYEQYF
TRBJ1-3 TRBV9 - - TGTGCCAGCAGCCCCATCGCGCAAGGAAACACCATATATTTT CASSPIAQGNTIYF
TRBJ1-4 TRBV6-1 - - TGTGCCAGCAGTGAAGTAGACGTGCAAAAACTGTTTTTT CASSEVDVQKLFF
TRBJ2-2 TRBV3-1/TRBV3-2 - - TGTGCCAGCAGTCAACAGGGTTCCGGGGAGCTGTTTTTT CASSQQGSGELFF
TRBJ1-4 TRBV7-9 - - TGTGCCAGCAGCGTTGAAAGGGGGGATGAAAAACTGTTTTTT CASSVERGDEKLFF
TRBJ2-7 TRBV30 - - TGTGCCTGGAACGCCTTTGGCGAGCAGTACTTC CAWNAFGEQYF
TRBJ1-1 TRBV6-5 - TRBD1 TGTGCCAGCAGCTACGGGAGCGCCGGGACAGGGGAAGCTTTCTTT CASSYGSAGTGEAFF
TRBJ1-2 TRBV15 - - TGTGCCACCAGCAGAGAGGAGTCCCTTTATGGCTACACCTTC CATSREESLYGYTF
TRBJ2-7 TRBV28 - TRBD1 TGTGCCAGCAGTATTTACAGGGGGGCCTACGAGCAGTACTTC CASSIYRGAYEQYF
TRBJ2-1 TRBV6-5 - - TGTGCCAGCACCCCTGCGCTTCGCCATGAGCAGTTCTTC CASTPALRHEQFF
TRBJ2-1 TRBV5-4 - TRBD2 TGTGCCAGCAGCTTGGCCCCTAGCGGGGGGAGCAATGAGCAGTTCTTC CASSLAPSGGSNEQFF
TRBJ2-1 TRBV19 - - TGTGCCAGTACAAAAACTTCCGGGACCAAGGAGCAGTTCTTC CASTKTSGTKEQFF
TRBJ2-1 TRBV6-5 - TRBD2 TGTGCCAGCAGTTACTCGAGCACTAGCGGCTACAATGAGCAGTTCTTC CASSYSSTSGYNEQFF
TRBJ2-7 TRBV30 - - TGTGCCTGGAGTCTGGGATCTGCCTCCTACGAGCAGTACTTC CAWSLGSASYEQYF
TRBJ1-2 TRBV7-9 - TRBD1 TGTGCCAGCAGCTGGGACAGTAGTCCTGGCTACACCTTC CASSWDSSPGYTF
TRBJ2-3 TRBV5-1 - - TGCGCCAGCAGCTTTCTAGCTAGCGTTACAGATACGCAGTATTTT CASSFLASVTDTQYF
TRBJ1-2 TRBV19 once - TGTGCCAGTAGGGACAGAATCGGGACTAACTATGGCTACACCTTC CASRDRIGTNYGYTF
TRBJ2-5 TRBV27 - - TGTGCCAGCACCCCCTTATACCGCGGGGAGACCCAGTACTTC CASTPLYRGETQYF
TRBJ2-1 TRBV29-1 - - TGCAGCGTACGAGCCTACAATGAGCAGTTCTTC CSVRAYNEQFF
TRBJ2-7 TRBV6-1 - TRBD2 TGTGCCAGCAGTGAAGCCCGGACTAGCGGGAGTCGGGGATACGAGCAGTACTTC CASSEARTSGSRGYEQYF
TRBJ1-4 TRBV6-5 - TRBD1 TGTGCCAGCAGTCCGACAGGGGGCCGGGAAAAACTGTTTTTT CASSPTGGREKLFF
TRBJ2-3 TRBV6-5 - - TGTGCCAGTGCGAAAGACCCCACAGATACGCAGTATTTT CASAKDPTDTQYF
TRBJ2-7 TRBV5-1 - - TGCGCCAGCAGCTTGCCTTCCGGGAAACTACACTACGAGCAGTACTTC CASSLPSGKLHYEQYF
TRBJ1-5 TRBV10-3 - - TGTGCCATCAGCGATCATGGTTCGGAGCCCCAGCATTTT CAISDHGSEPQHF
TRBJ2-7 TRBV6-2/TRBV6-3 once TRBD1 TGTGCCAGCAGTTACGACAGGGCCTACGAGCAGTACTTC CASSYDRAYEQYF
TRBJ2-2 TRBV5-1 - TRBD1 TGCGCCAGCAGCCCCCCGCTAACAGGGGTCGTCGGGGAGCTGTTTTTT CASSPPLTGVVGELFF
TRBJ1-2 TRBV19 - TRBD1 TGTGCCAGTAAAAGCTATGGGGACAGGGGGCGCGACTATGGCTACACCTTC CASKSYGDRGRDYGYTF
TRBJ2-2 TRBV7-2 - TRBD2 TGTGCCAGCAGCTTGACTAGCGGGCGCGAAATTACCGGGGAGCTGTTTTTT CASSLTSGREITGELFF